These T cell receptor beta chains were read from a single sample in a study of regulatory T cells in long-lasting Graves disease. One entry per CDR3 protein results from TCRdb running MiXCR on the multiplex PCR reads. The repertoire consists of about 470,000 distinct CDR3 sequences, with around 21% occurring once and the leading ten covering roughly 8%. Specimen: peripheral blood mononuclear cells (PBMCs), collected when the disease was refractory, from a patient treated with antithyroid drugs. The receptors were gathered from a female donor with Graves disease. Both conserved end residues are part of each CDR3. The D gene is left open where the match is weak. The size entry is marked missing in some rows and otherwise reads once, few, many or a size class.

v_gene: TRBV18; j_gene: TRBJ1-2; abundance: -; d_gene: -; CDR3nt: TGTGCCAGCTCACCCCTTTTTCCGGGGCAGACTAACTATGGCTACACCTTC; CDR3aa: CASSPLFPGQTNYGYTF
v_gene: TRBV29-1; j_gene: TRBJ2-7; abundance: few; d_gene: TRBD2; CDR3nt: TGCAGCGTTCGAGCGGGAGACTACGAGCAGTACTTC; CDR3aa: CSVRAGDYEQYF
v_gene: TRBV10-1; j_gene: TRBJ2-1; abundance: -; d_gene: TRBD2; CDR3nt: TGCGCCAGCAGTGGTAGCGGGAGGTTGAATGAGCAGTTCTTC; CDR3aa: CASSGSGRLNEQFF
v_gene: TRBV7-2; j_gene: TRBJ2-7; abundance: few; d_gene: -; CDR3nt: TGTGCCAGCACCCCTAGGGGTCCGCCGGGACTCAAGAGGAGGCAGTACTTC; CDR3aa: CASTPRGPPGLKRRQYF
v_gene: TRBV3-1; j_gene: TRBJ1-1; abundance: few; d_gene: TRBD1; CDR3nt: TGTGCCAGCAGCCAAGTGTCGGGCTTTTCGACAGGGGCTATGAACACTGAAGCTTTCTTT; CDR3aa: CASSQVSGFSTGAMNTEAFF
v_gene: TRBV28; j_gene: TRBJ1-1; abundance: many; d_gene: -; CDR3nt: TGTGCCAGCAGTTTTCGGTTGCCGGGAACTGAAGCTTTCTTT; CDR3aa: CASSFRLPGTEAFF
v_gene: TRBV12-3/TRBV12-4; j_gene: TRBJ1-4; abundance: many; d_gene: -; CDR3nt: TGTGCCAGCAGTGATAACACCCGTGGGGCTAATGAAAAACTGTTTTTT; CDR3aa: CASSDNTRGANEKLFF
v_gene: TRBV6-1; j_gene: TRBJ2-7; abundance: -; d_gene: TRBD1; CDR3nt: TGTGCCAGCAGTGGACCAAACCGGGACAGCTCCTACGAGCAGTACTTC; CDR3aa: CASSGPNRDSSYEQYF
v_gene: TRBV6-2/TRBV6-3; j_gene: TRBJ1-5; abundance: many; d_gene: -; CDR3nt: TGTGCCAGCAAAAGGGCCAATCAGCCCCAGCATTTT; CDR3aa: CASKRANQPQHF
v_gene: TRBV12-3/TRBV12-4; j_gene: TRBJ2-6; abundance: many; d_gene: -; CDR3nt: TGTGCCAGCAGTTTAGAGGTACAGCCAGGGGCCAACGTCCTGACTTTC; CDR3aa: CASSLEVQPGANVLTF
v_gene: TRBV29-1; j_gene: TRBJ2-2; abundance: -; d_gene: -; CDR3nt: TGCAGCTTCCGGGACTCCGGAATAGCCGGGGAGCTGTTTTTT; CDR3aa: CSFRDSGIAGELFF
v_gene: TRBV3-1; j_gene: TRBJ2-1; abundance: -; d_gene: -; CDR3nt: TGTGCCAGCAGCCAACGGGACTCTGCATACAATGAGCAGTTCTTC; CDR3aa: CASSQRDSAYNEQFF
v_gene: TRBV5-1; j_gene: TRBJ2-7; abundance: few; d_gene: -; CDR3nt: TGCGCCAGCAGCTTGTGGGGCGACCACGAGCAGTACTTC; CDR3aa: CASSLWGDHEQYF
v_gene: TRBV19; j_gene: TRBJ2-7; abundance: -; d_gene: -; CDR3nt: TGTGCCAGTAGTATAGGTGGTAGCGGAGCCTACGAGCAGTACTTC; CDR3aa: CASSIGGSGAYEQYF
v_gene: TRBV10-3; j_gene: TRBJ2-7; abundance: few; d_gene: TRBD2; CDR3nt: TGTGCCACGCTAGCGGGACAGTCCTACGAGCAGTACTTC; CDR3aa: CATLAGQSYEQYF
v_gene: TRBV6-5; j_gene: TRBJ1-2; abundance: few; d_gene: TRBD1; CDR3nt: TGTGCCAGCAGTTACGGTGGACAGGTTTACACCTTC; CDR3aa: CASSYGGQVYTF
v_gene: TRBV28; j_gene: TRBJ1-6; abundance: many; d_gene: -; CDR3nt: TGTGCCAGCAGTTTAGACGGTCTTTATAATTCACCCCTCCACTTT; CDR3aa: CASSLDGLYNSPLHF
v_gene: TRBV19; j_gene: TRBJ2-7; abundance: -; d_gene: -; CDR3nt: TGTGCCAGTAGTATAGAGGGACGGACGTCTGACGAGCAGTACTTC; CDR3aa: CASSIEGRTSDEQYF
v_gene: TRBV19; j_gene: TRBJ2-2; abundance: -; d_gene: TRBD2; CDR3nt: TGTGCCAGTAGTGCGACTAGCGGAGGGTCCGGGGAGCTGTTTTTT; CDR3aa: CASSATSGGSGELFF
v_gene: TRBV24-1; j_gene: TRBJ2-2; abundance: few; d_gene: -; CDR3nt: TGTGCCACCAGCCCGCCGGGCAGGTACACCGGGGAGCTGTTTTTT; CDR3aa: CATSPPGRYTGELFF
v_gene: TRBV12-3/TRBV12-4; j_gene: TRBJ1-5; abundance: few; d_gene: -; CDR3nt: TGTGCCAGCAGTTTTGAGGGCAGGGTAGGGCCCCAGCATTTT; CDR3aa: CASSFEGRVGPQHF
v_gene: TRBV28; j_gene: TRBJ2-7; abundance: many; d_gene: TRBD1; CDR3nt: TGTGCCAGCAGTTTATCCGGGACAGGGGACTACGAGCAGTACTTC; CDR3aa: CASSLSGTGDYEQYF
v_gene: TRBV27; j_gene: TRBJ2-1; abundance: once; d_gene: -; CDR3nt: TGTGCCAGCAGTCTCCCTGGGACCTACAATGAGCAGTTCTTC; CDR3aa: CASSLPGTYNEQFF
v_gene: TRBV7-2; j_gene: TRBJ2-6; abundance: few; d_gene: -; CDR3nt: TGTGCCAGCAAACGGGACTCTGGGGCCAACGTCCTGACTTTC; CDR3aa: CASKRDSGANVLTF
v_gene: TRBV7-2; j_gene: TRBJ2-7; abundance: many; d_gene: -; CDR3nt: TGTGCCAGCAGCTTAGTGGGGGACTCCTACGAGCAGTACTTC; CDR3aa: CASSLVGDSYEQYF